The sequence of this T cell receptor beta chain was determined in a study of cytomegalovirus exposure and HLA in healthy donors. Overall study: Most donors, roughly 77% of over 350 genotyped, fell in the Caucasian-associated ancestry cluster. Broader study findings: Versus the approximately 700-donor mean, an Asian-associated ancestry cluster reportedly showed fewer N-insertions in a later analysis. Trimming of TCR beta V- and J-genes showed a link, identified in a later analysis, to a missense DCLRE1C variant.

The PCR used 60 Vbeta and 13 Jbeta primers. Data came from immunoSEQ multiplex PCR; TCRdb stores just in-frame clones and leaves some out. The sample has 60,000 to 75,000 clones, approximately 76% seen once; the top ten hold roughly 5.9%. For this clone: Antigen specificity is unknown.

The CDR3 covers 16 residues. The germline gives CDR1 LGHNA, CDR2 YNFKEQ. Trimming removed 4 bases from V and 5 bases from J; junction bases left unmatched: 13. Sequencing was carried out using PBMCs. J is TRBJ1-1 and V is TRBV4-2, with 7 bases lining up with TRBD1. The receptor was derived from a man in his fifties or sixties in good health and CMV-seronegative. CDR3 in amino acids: CASSLIADRIWTEAFF. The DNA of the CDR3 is TGTGCCAGCAGCCTAATCGCGGACAGGATATGGACTGAAGCTTTCTTT.